This TCR beta chain is drawn from a study of tumor-infiltrating lymphocytes in primary liver carcinoma. The study co-extracted DNA and RNA from 20-30 mg of unsorted bulk tissue. Germline assignment: CDR1 SGHDT and CDR2 YYEEEE. The CDR3 consists of 16 residues. Trimming cost V 0 bases and J 6 bases, with 16 bases left between them. Details on this clonotype: This sequence may be a read error, since a much larger clone differs from it by one base. Lacking the conserved final phenylalanine or tryptophan, this CDR3 likely reflects a read error.

Synthesis of TCR beta cDNA was carried out from approximately 500 ng total RNA with a constant-region primer. For TCR beta, libraries were produced by three nested multiplex PCR rounds using slightly modified ARM-PCR. With TRBV1-TRBV30 forward primers and a C-beta reverse primer, the first two PCR rounds were run for about 10 cycles each. One entry per CDR3 protein, called by TCRdb with MiXCR from the multiplex PCR reads. The table records around 71,000 distinct CDR3 sequences, about two thirds of them present only once. The specimen sequenced was liver tumor tissue from sampling region 4. Documented subset: tumor region T4, right-lateral pole. V is TRBV5-6 and J is TRBJ2-1; D remains unclear. The source of this sequence is a woman between 55 and 75 years old with primary liver carcinoma and hepatitis B virus infection. In nucleotides, the CDR3 is TGTGCCAGCAGCTTGGTGGTTTCTACCCCCTCCAATGAGCAGTTCCTC. Amino acids: CASSLVVSTPSNEQFL.